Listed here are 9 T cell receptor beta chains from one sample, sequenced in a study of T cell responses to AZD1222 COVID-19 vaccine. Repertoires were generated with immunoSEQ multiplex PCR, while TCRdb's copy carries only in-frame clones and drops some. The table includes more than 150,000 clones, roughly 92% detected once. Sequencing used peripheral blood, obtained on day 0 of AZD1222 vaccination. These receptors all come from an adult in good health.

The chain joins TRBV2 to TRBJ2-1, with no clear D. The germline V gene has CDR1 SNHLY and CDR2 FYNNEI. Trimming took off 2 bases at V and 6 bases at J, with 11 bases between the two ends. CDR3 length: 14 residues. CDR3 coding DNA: TGTGCCAGCAGTGAATTCCTAGGAATCAATGAGCAGTTCTTC. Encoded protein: CASSEFLGINEQFF.

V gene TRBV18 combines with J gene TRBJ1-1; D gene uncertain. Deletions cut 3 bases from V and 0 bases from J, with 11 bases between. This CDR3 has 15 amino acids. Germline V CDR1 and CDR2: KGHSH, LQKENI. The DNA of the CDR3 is TGTGCCAGCTCACCCGGAGCGGCTATGAACACTGAAGCTTTCTTT. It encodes CASSPGAAMNTEAFF.

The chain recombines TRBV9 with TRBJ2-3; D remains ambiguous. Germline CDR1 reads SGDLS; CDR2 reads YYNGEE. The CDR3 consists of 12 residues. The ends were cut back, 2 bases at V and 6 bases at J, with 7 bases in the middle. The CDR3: CASSVGWDTQYF. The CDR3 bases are TGTGCCAGCAGCGTGGGATGGGATACGCAGTATTTT.

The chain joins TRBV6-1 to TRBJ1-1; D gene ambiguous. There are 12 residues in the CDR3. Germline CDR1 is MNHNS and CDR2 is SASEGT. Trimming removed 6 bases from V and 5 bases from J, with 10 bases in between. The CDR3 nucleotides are TGTGCCAGCAGAGGTTTAAAGACTGAAGCTTTCTTT. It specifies CASRGLKTEAFF.

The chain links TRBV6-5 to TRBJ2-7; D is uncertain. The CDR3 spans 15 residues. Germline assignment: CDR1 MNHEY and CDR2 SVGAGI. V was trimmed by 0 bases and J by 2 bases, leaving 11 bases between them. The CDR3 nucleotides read TGTGCCAGCAGTTACTCGATCGGTGCAGCCTACGAGCAGTACTTC. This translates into CASSYSIGAAYEQYF.

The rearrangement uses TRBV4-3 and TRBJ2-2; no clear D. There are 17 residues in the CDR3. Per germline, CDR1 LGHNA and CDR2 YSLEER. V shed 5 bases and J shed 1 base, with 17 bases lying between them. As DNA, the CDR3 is TGCGCCAGCAGCTCCCGGGTCCCACCCTGGAACACCGGGGAGCTGTTTTTT. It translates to CASSSRVPPWNTGELFF.

CDR3 region: CASSLGRDEQYV. As DNA, the CDR3 is TGTGCCAGCAGCTTAGGCCGGGACGAGCAGTACGTC. The genes are TRBV7-8 and TRBJ2-7; no firm D call. Germline V lookup: CDR1 SGHVS, CDR2 FQNEAQ. This CDR3 region has 12 residues. The V end was cut by 1 base, the J end by 5 bases, with 6 bases between.

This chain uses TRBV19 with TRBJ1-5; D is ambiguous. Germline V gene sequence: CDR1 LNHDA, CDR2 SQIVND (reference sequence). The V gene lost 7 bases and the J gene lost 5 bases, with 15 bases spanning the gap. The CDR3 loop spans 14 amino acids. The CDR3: CASTPAQYHQPQHF. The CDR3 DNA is TGTGCCAGTACCCCCGCTCAATATCATCAGCCCCAGCATTTT. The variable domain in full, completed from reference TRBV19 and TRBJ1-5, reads DGGITQSPKYLFRKEGQNVTLSCEQNLNHDAMYWYRQDPGQGLRLIYYSQIVNDFQKGDIAEGYSVSREKKESFPLTVTSAQKNPTAFYLCASTPAQYHQPQHFGDGTRLSIL.

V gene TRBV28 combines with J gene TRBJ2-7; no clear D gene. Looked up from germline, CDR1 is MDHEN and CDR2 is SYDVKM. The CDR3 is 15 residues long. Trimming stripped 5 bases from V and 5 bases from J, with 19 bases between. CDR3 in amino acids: CASSPLLRKRNEQYV. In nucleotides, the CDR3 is TGTGCCAGCAGTCCTCTCCTCAGGAAGAGGAACGAGCAGTACGTC.